This TCR beta chain came from a study of cytomegalovirus exposure and HLA in healthy donors. Study conclusions and caveats: Available immune exposure information covered CMV serostatus only. The authors considered a cluster of highly shared sequence variants likely to be a sequencing artifact.

V lost 2 bases to trimming and J lost 4 bases, with 7 bases between them. The CDR3 sequence is 13 residues long. Per the germline V gene, CDR1 is MRHNA and CDR2 is SNTAGT. About this clone: Its antigen is unknown.

Both 60 Vbeta primers and 13 Jbeta primers went into the PCR. Per the study methods: It was a later analysis that counted about 80 million unique TCR beta chains, of which 8.5 million to 12 million were shared. Using immunoSEQ multiplex PCR, the repertoire was profiled, and TCRdb retains in-frame clones only, with some absent. The V and J calls and the clone size are those of that table, but D and trimming were determined from the DNA. Of roughly 100,000 clones listed, more than 65% are singletons. The V gene is TRBV6-4, the J gene TRBJ2-3; no reliable D call. The sequencing sample was made of PBMCs. The receptor's source is a boy aged 5-17 years in good health and CMV-seronegative. The CDR3, as DNA: TGTGCCAGCAGTGACGACATGTCAGATACGCAGTATTTT. Amino acid sequence: CASSDDMSDTQYF.